This T cell receptor (beta chain) was sequenced for a study of identical twins. This clonotype was observed at least ten times. The antigen is undetermined. A universal primer site came from template switching; cDNA carried unique molecular identifiers. Each CDR3 protein is one row after TCRdb ran MiXCR on the 5' RACE reads. The sample has around 240,000 distinct CDR3 sequences, 10% seen once. Regarding the study as a whole: The authors drew conclusions from cross-sectional statistical analysis rather than following the same donors. The more abundant beta clonotypes in cord blood had fewer insertions, and memory repertoires did not show this. Out-of-frame beta chain sequences displayed weaker excess sharing between twins.

Sequencing used memory T cells sorted from blood. The clonotype comes from a man aged 45-60 years in good health.

The CDR3, as DNA: TGCGCCAGCAGCCGTGACTGGGGGGCGCGGGAGCAGTACTTC. This translates into CASSRDWGAREQYF. The chain couples TRBV5-1 to TRBJ2-7; D possibly uses TRBD1 or TRBD2 (6 bases each). This CDR3 contains 14 residues. The V and J ends lost 4 bases and 7 bases respectively, with 18 bases between them. Per the germline V gene, CDR1 is SGHRS and CDR2 is YFSETQ.